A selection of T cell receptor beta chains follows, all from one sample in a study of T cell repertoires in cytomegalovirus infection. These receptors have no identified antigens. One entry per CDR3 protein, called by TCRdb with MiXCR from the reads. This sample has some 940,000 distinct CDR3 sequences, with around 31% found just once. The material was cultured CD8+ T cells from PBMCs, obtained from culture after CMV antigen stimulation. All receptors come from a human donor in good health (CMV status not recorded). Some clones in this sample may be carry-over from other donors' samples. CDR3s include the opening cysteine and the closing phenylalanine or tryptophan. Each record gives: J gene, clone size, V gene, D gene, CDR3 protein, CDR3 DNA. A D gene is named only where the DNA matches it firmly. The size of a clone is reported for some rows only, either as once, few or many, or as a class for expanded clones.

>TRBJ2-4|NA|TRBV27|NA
CASSLGSRNIQYF
TGTGCCAGCAGTTTAGGGTCTCGGAACATTCAGTACTTC
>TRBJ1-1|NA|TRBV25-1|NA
CASSEFEYTEAFF
TGTGCCAGCAGTGAATTTGAGTACACTGAAGCTTTCTTT
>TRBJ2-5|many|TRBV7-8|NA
CASSLDPGHEETQYF
TGTGCCAGCAGCTTAGACCCAGGACACGAAGAGACCCAGTACTTC
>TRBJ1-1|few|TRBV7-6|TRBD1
CASSSSGGSEAFF
TGTGCCAGCAGCTCTTCAGGGGGATCTGAAGCTTTCTTT
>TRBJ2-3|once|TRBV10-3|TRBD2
CATAGTSYGTDTQYF
TGTGCCACGGCCGGGACTAGCTACGGCACAGATACGCAGTATTTT
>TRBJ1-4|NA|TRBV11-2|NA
CASSFTGAVPNEKLFF
TGTGCCAGCAGCTTTACCGGCGCAGTCCCTAATGAAAAACTGTTTTTT
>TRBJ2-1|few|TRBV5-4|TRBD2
CAGSSGGRNEQFF
TGTGCCGGATCTAGCGGGGGCCGGAATGAGCAGTTCTTC
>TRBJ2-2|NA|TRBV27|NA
CASSRGDSFTGELFF
TGTGCCAGCAGTCGCGGAGACTCTTTCACCGGGGAGCTGTTTTTT
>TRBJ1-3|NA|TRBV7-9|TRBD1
CASSAGQGTPGNTIYF
TGTGCCAGCAGCGCGGGACAGGGAACCCCTGGAAACACCATATATTTT
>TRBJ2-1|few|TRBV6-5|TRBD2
CASSYGGVEFF
TGTGCCAGCAGTTACGGGGGGGTGGAGTTCTTC
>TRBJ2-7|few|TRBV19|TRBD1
CASSITLQGYEQYF
TGTGCCAGTAGTATAACCTTACAGGGGTACGAGCAGTACTTC
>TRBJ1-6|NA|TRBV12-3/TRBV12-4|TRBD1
CASSLGHFGQGNSPLHF
TGTGCCAGCAGCCTGGGGCATTTCGGACAGGGGAATTCACCCCTCCACTTT
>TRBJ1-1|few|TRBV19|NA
CASSFGPEGAFF
TGTGCCAGTAGTTTCGGGCCGGAGGGAGCTTTCTTT
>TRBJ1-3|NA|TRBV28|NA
CASSLPDGYSGNTIYF
TGTGCCAGCAGTTTACCCGACGGATACTCTGGAAACACCATATATTTT
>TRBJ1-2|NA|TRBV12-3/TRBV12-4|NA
CASRLEGTHYTF
TGTGCCAGCAGATTAGAGGGGACACACTACACCTTC
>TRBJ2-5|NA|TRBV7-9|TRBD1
CASSLVGLTDRGPYQETQYF
TGTGCCAGCAGCTTAGTGGGGTTGACTGACAGGGGCCCGTACCAAGAGACCCAGTACTTC
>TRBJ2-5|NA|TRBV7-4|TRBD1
CASSQGKGALETQYF
TGTGCCAGCAGCCAGGGCAAGGGGGCATTGGAGACCCAGTACTTC
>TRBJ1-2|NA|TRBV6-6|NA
CASSYSIGTSYGYTF
TGTGCCAGCAGTTACTCCATCGGGACATCTTATGGCTACACCTTC
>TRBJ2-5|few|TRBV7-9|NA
CASSLEVGVETQYF
TGTGCCAGCAGCTTAGAAGTCGGCGTAGAGACCCAGTACTTC
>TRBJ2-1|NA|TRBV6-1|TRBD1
CASRGDRGYEQFF
TGTGCCAGCAGGGGGGACAGGGGATATGAGCAGTTCTTC
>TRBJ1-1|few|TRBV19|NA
CASSIARDREAFF
TGTGCCAGTAGTATAGCCAGGGATCGGGAAGCTTTCTTT
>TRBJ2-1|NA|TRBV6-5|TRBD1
CASSPPGTGWSDEQFF
TGTGCCAGCAGTCCGCCAGGGACAGGGTGGAGCGATGAGCAGTTCTTC
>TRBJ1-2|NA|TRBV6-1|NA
CAYRSYGYTF
TGTGCCTACCGCTCTTATGGCTACACCTTC
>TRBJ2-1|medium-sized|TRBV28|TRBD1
CASSWTGDEQFF
TGTGCCAGCAGCTGGACAGGGGACGAGCAGTTCTTC
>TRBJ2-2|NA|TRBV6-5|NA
CASSAVPSNTGELFF
TGTGCCAGCAGCGCGGTCCCGTCGAACACCGGGGAGCTGTTTTTT
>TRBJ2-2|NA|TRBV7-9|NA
CASSWDPGERSGELFF
TGTGCCAGCAGTTGGGACCCCGGGGAACGTTCCGGGGAGCTGTTTTTT
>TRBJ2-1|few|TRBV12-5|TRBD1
CASGPTFDRGDNEQFF
TGTGCTAGTGGTCCCACCTTCGACAGGGGAGACAATGAGCAGTTCTTC
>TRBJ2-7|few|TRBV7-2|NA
CASSSMALEQYF
TGTGCCAGCAGCTCCATGGCCCTCGAGCAGTACTTC
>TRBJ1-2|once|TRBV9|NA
CASSAIESLHGYTF
TGTGCCAGCAGCGCCATCGAGTCCCTCCATGGCTACACCTTC
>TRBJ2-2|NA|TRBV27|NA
CASSLIQGNTGELFF
TGTGCCAGCAGTCTCATACAGGGTAACACCGGGGAGCTGTTTTTT
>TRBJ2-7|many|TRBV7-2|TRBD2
CASSSTSGSYEQYF
TGTGCCAGCAGCTCGACTAGCGGGAGCTACGAGCAGTACTTC
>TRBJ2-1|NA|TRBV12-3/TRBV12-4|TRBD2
CATKAGTRPYNEQFF
TGTGCCACCAAAGCAGGGACTAGACCCTACAATGAGCAGTTCTTC
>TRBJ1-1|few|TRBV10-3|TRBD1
CAISISRGVNTEAFF
TGTGCCATCAGTATCTCCAGGGGGGTGAACACTGAAGCTTTCTTT
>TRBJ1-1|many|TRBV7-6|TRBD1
CASSRPFTGDTEAFF
TGTGCCAGCAGCCGGCCATTTACAGGGGACACTGAAGCTTTCTTT
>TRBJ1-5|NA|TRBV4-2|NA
CASSQEDSGYSNQPRHF
TGTGCCAGCAGCCAAGAGGATTCGGGTTATAGCAATCAGCCCCGGCATTTT
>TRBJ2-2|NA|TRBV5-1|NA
CASSLAGPTNTGELFF
TGCGCCAGCAGCTTGGCGGGGCCAACGAACACCGGGGAGCTGTTTTTT
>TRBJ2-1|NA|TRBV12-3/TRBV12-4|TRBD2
CASSFTSGYNEQFF
TGTGCCAGCAGTTTTACTAGCGGGTACAATGAGCAGTTCTTC
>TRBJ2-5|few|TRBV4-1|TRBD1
CASSPSGRTGIFLRETQYF
TGCGCCAGCAGCCCATCGGGGCGGACAGGGATTTTTTTACGGGAGACCCAGTACTTC
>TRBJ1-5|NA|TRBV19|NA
CASWHTYSNQPQHF
TGTGCCAGTTGGCACACCTATAGCAATCAGCCCCAGCATTTT
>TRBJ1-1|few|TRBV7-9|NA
CASSSLRGAHTEAFF
TGTGCCAGCAGCAGCCTTCGGGGGGCTCACACTGAAGCTTTCTTT
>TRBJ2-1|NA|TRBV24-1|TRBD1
CATSDSGTGVDEQFF
TGTGCCACCAGTGATTCCGGGACAGGTGTGGATGAGCAGTTCTTC
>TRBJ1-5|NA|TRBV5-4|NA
CASSKYTSPVRNQPQHF
TGTGCCAGCAGTAAATATACTAGTCCGGTCCGCAATCAGCCCCAGCATTTT
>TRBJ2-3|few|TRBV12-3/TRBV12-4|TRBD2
CASSLAGESDTQYF
TGTGCCAGCAGTTTGGCGGGGGAGTCAGATACGCAGTATTTT
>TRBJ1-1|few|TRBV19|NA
CASSKHRDGVNTEAFF
TGTGCCAGTAGTAAACACAGGGATGGCGTGAACACTGAAGCTTTCTTT
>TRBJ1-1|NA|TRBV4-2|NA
CASTPPGSGTEAFF
TGTGCCAGCACCCCCCCGGGATCAGGCACTGAAGCTTTCTTT
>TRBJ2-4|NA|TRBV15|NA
CATSLPPHF
TGTGCCACCAGTTTACCGCCTCACTTC
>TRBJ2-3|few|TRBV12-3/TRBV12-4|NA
CASLSDTQYF
TGTGCCAGCTTATCCGATACGCAGTATTTT
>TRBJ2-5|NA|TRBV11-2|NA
CASSSKPIPQETQYF
TGTGCCAGCAGCTCAAAACCCATTCCCCAAGAGACCCAGTACTTC
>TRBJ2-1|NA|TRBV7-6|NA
CASGPTEFNEQFF
TGTGCCAGCGGCCCCACCGAATTCAATGAGCAGTTCTTC
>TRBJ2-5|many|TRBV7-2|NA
CASSPQGIQETQYF
TGTGCCAGCAGCCCGCAGGGGATTCAAGAGACCCAGTACTTC